The 30 T cell receptor beta chains presented below share a single source sample, sequenced in a study of control samples from healthy donors and cancer patients. Profiled with immunoSEQ multiplex PCR; TCRdb holds only in-frame clones, not every one. The sample holds 150,000 to 200,000 clones, roughly 89% seen once. Specimen: blood. Receptors originate from a woman aged 45 to 65 in good health.

The chain has TRBV7-2 and TRBJ1-2; a possible D gene is TRBD1 (6 bases). The germline V gene has CDR1 SGHTA and CDR2 FQGNSA. The CDR3 contains 15 residues. Trimming stripped 0 bases from V and 3 bases from J, with 11 bases between. CDR3 region: CASSLARGLYYGYTF. DNA for the CDR3: TGTGCCAGCAGCTTAGCGCGGGGGCTATACTATGGCTACACCTTC.

The chain recombines TRBV14 with TRBJ2-3; TRBD1 or TRBD2 may be the D gene (5 bases each). V was pared by 2 bases and J by 6 bases, with 12 bases between. CDR1 is SGHDN, CDR2 FVKESK, per germline. The CDR3 spans 14 residues. The CDR3 DNA is TGTGCCAGCAGCCAACTCGGGACCGGGGATACGCAGTATTTT. It translates to CASSQLGTGDTQYF.

The chain carries TRBV18 and TRBJ1-4, with D unclear. This CDR3 comprises 14 residues. The V and J ends lost 1 base and 0 bases respectively, with 3 bases between them. Germline CDR1 reads KGHSH; CDR2 reads LQKENI. The CDR3, as DNA: TGTGCCAGCTCACCACATGCAACTAATGAAAAACTGTTTTTT. This codes for CASSPHATNEKLFF.

V and J are TRBV6-5 and TRBJ1-1, with 7 bases that match TRBD1. The CDR3 is made up of 14 amino acids. Trimming at V came to 6 bases and at J to 0 bases, leaving 4 bases not matched to a gene. Germline loops: CDR1 MNHEY, CDR2 SVGAGI. The CDR3 loop is CASRKDRMNTEAFF. For the CDR3, the DNA is TGTGCCAGCAGGAAGGACAGGATGAACACTGAAGCTTTCTTT.

This chain connects TRBV5-1 to TRBJ1-1, with D possibly matching TRBD1 (5 bases). Trimming shortened V by 4 bases and J by 0 bases, and 10 bases separated the two germline ends. The CDR3 runs 14 residues. Per germline, CDR1 SGHRS and CDR2 YFSETQ. CDR3 sequence: CASSTSGMNTEAFF. CDR3 DNA sequence: TGCGCCAGCAGCACCTCAGGGATGAACACTGAAGCTTTCTTT.

Only a few counts were recorded for this clone. This chain connects TRBV6-5 to TRBJ1-5, with D hard to call. The CDR3 covers 14 residues. The germline CDR1 and CDR2 sequences are MNHEY and SVGAGI. With 2 bases removed from V and 5 bases from J, the gap between germline ends came to 10 bases. The CDR3 region has the DNA TGTGCCAGCAGTTACGATCGCAGTTATCAGCCCCAGCATTTT. It is translated as CASSYDRSYQPQHF.

This chain links TRBV19 with TRBJ1-2, with D unresolved. V lost 1 base to trimming and J lost 3 bases, with 9 bases between them. This CDR3 has 14 residues. Looked up from germline, CDR1 is LNHDA and CDR2 is SQIVND (reference sequence). The CDR3 reads CASSIVGGDYGYTF. CDR3 in DNA: TGTGCCAGTAGTATAGTGGGAGGTGACTATGGCTACACCTTC.

J is TRBJ2-7 and V is TRBV3-1 (or the pseudogene TRBV3-2), with TRBD2 as a possible D gene (5 bases). This CDR3 has 13 amino acids. V lost 4 bases, J lost 3 bases, and 10 bases lay in between. Germline V gives CDR1 LGHDT, CDR2 YNNKEL (reference sequence). The CDR3 sequence: CASSRGLFYEQYF. The CDR3 DNA sequence: TGTGCCAGCAGCCGCGGACTGTTCTACGAGCAGTACTTC.

The rearrangement uses TRBV3-1 (or the pseudogene TRBV3-2) and TRBJ1-2; no reliable D call. Germline lookup yields CDR1 LGHDT and CDR2 YNNKEL (reference sequence). The V and J ends lost 3 bases and 8 bases respectively, with 13 bases between them. This CDR3 is 13 amino acids long. The CDR3 bases are TGTGCCAGCAGCCATCCCCCAACGGGGGGCTACACCTTC. Its translation is CASSHPPTGGYTF.

This clone was seen just once. The chain joins TRBV7-2 to TRBJ1-2, with D perhaps matching TRBD1 (5 bases). CDR1 is SGHTA, CDR2 FQGNSA, per germline. Trimming took 5 bases from V and 10 from J, leaving 17 bases between them. This CDR3 region has 13 residues. This chain's CDR3 is CASSLGAARAYTF. In DNA, the CDR3 is TGTGCCAGCAGCCTAGGGGCCGCGAGGGCCTACACCTTC.

This clone was picked up one time. V usage is TRBV28 and J usage is TRBJ1-5; 7 nucleotides agree with TRBD1. The CDR3 is 16 residues long. Trimming took 5 bases from V and 1 from J; bases not matched to a gene: 8. The germline V gene encodes CDR1 MDHEN and CDR2 SYDVKM. CDR3 nucleotide sequence: TGTGCCAGCAGTCCTTTAAGGGGGCCGAGCAATCAGCCCCAGCATTTT. Residues: CASSPLRGPSNQPQHF.

The chain combines TRBV24-1 with TRBJ1-6, with D tentatively TRBD1 (6 bases). V was clipped by 5 bases and J by 8 bases, with 18 bases between them. Germline V CDR1 and CDR2: KGHDR, SFDVKD. This CDR3 region has 16 residues. The CDR3 sequence: CATSGDRLEKDSPLHF. CDR3 coding DNA: TGTGCCACCAGTGGCGACAGGCTAGAGAAGGATTCACCCCTCCACTTT.

This clone was picked up a small number of times. The rearrangement joins TRBV9 to TRBJ1-6; weak D call: TRBD1 (5 bases). CDR3 size: 15 residues. Germline lookup yields CDR1 SGDLS and CDR2 YYNGEE. Trimming pared 2 bases from V and 4 bases from J, leaving 10 bases between. CDR3 amino acids: CASSVGAGYNSPLHF. As DNA, the CDR3 is TGTGCCAGCAGCGTTGGGGCCGGGTATAATTCACCCCTCCACTTT. Looking up the rest from reference TRBV9 and TRBJ1-6 gives the full variable domain: DSGVTQTPKHLITATGQRVTLRCSPRSGDLSVYWYQQSLDQGLQFLIQYYNGEERAKGNILERFSAQQFPDLHSELNLSSLELGDSALYFCASSVGAGYNSPLHFGNGTRLTVT.

CDR3 bases: TGTGCCAGCAGTCCCGCGGGATGGACCAAAAACATTCAGTACTTC. It yields the protein CASSPAGWTKNIQYF. The chain joins TRBV6-6 to TRBJ2-4; D possibly corresponds to TRBD2 (6 bases). The CDR3 is made up of 15 amino acids. V was cut by 5 bases and J by 2 bases, with 13 bases left in between. Per germline, CDR1 MNHNY and CDR2 SVGAGI (reference sequence).

The gene calls are TRBV3-1 (or the pseudogene TRBV3-2) and TRBJ1-3; D call uncertain. Germline lookup yields CDR1 LGHDT and CDR2 YNNKEL (reference sequence). The CDR3 runs to 14 residues. The germline V and J ends were trimmed by 1 base and 0 bases, with 4 bases remaining between them. The CDR3 DNA sequence: TGTGCCAGCAGCCAAGTGGGCTCTGGAAACACCATATATTTT. Protein product: CASSQVGSGNTIYF.

The V call is TRBV28, the J call TRBJ1-1; possible D gene TRBD1, 6 bases. The germline V gene has CDR1 MDHEN and CDR2 SYDVKM. This CDR3 contains 15 residues. Trimming took off 5 bases at V and 1 base at J, with 14 bases between the two ends. The CDR3 reads CASSDTGIRNTEAFF. CDR3 coding DNA: TGTGCCAGCAGTGACACAGGGATAAGGAACACTGAAGCTTTCTTT. The full variable domain, rest sourced from reference TRBV28 and TRBJ1-1, is DVKVTQSSRYLVKRTGEKVFLECVQDMDHENMFWYRQDPGLGLRLIYFSYDVKMKEKGDIPEGYSVSREKKERFSLILESASTNQTSMYLCASSDTGIRNTEAFFGQGTRLTVV.

J is TRBJ2-1 and V is TRBV5-4; 12 nucleotides line up with TRBD2. The CDR3 runs 17 residues. V lost 2 bases, J lost 1 base, and 4 bases stayed unmatched. Germline CDR1 is SGHNT and CDR2 is YYREEE (reference sequence). CDR3 in DNA: TGTGCCAGCAGCTTTGGAGGGACTAGCGGGTCCTACAATGAGCAGTTCTTC. This gives the protein CASSFGGTSGSYNEQFF. Filled out from reference TRBV5-4 and TRBJ2-1, the complete variable domain reads ETGVTQSPTHLIKTRGQQVTLRCSSQSGHNTVSWYQQALGQGPQFIFQYYREEENGRGNFPPRFSGLQFPNYSSELNVNALELDDSALYLCASSFGGTSGSYNEQFFGPGTRLTVL.

V is TRBV19 and J is TRBJ1-1; D is possibly TRBD1 (6 bases). Germline V gene lookup returns CDR1 LNHDA and CDR2 SQIVND (reference sequence). The length of the CDR3 is 16 residues. The ends were cut back, 6 bases at V and 5 bases at J, with 22 bases in the middle. CDR3 in amino acids: CASSRPTGALGTEAFF. Here the CDR3 DNA reads TGTGCCAGTAGCCGGCCTACGGGGGCACTAGGGACTGAAGCTTTCTTT.

CDR3 loop: CASSLGTEISPLHF. For the CDR3, the DNA is TGTGCCAGCAGCCTCGGGACAGAGATTTCACCCCTCCACTTT. The rearrangement uses TRBV7-9 and TRBJ1-6; TRBD1 aligns across 7 bases. The CDR3 has 14 amino acids. The V and J ends lost 5 bases and 9 bases, in that order; junction bases with no gene match: 7. Germline V CDR1 and CDR2: SEHNR, FQNEAQ (reference sequence).

The count of this clone is one. The V call is TRBV5-1, the J call TRBJ2-5; 7 bases align to TRBD2. Germline loops: CDR1 SGHRS, CDR2 YFSETQ. After removal of 4 bases from V and 4 bases from J, the junction contained 7 bases not matched to a gene. The length of the CDR3 is 14 residues. In nucleotides, the CDR3 is TGCGCCAGCAGCGTCGACTCGGGAGGAGAGACCCAGTACTTC. Translated: CASSVDSGGETQYF.

The chain uses TRBV7-3 and TRBJ2-1; 8 positions match TRBD1. This CDR3 is 15 amino acids long. V lost 5 bases and J lost 2; bases outside the gene matches: 5. Germline CDR1 SGHTA, CDR2 FQGTGA. The CDR3 spells CASSQGTGPYNEQFF. CDR3 DNA sequence: TGTGCCAGCAGCCAAGGGACAGGTCCCTACAATGAGCAGTTCTTC.

The chain recombines TRBV7-6 with TRBJ2-2; possibly TRBD1 for D (5 bases). V was cut by 1 base and J by 0 bases, with 9 bases left in between. CDR1 and CDR2 (germline): SGHVS, FNYEAQ. The CDR3 runs to 16 residues. The CDR3 protein is CASSLEGNANTGELFF. DNA of the CDR3: TGTGCCAGCAGCTTAGAGGGGAACGCGAACACCGGGGAGCTGTTTTTT. Full variable domain (missing parts from reference TRBV7-6 and TRBJ2-2): GAGVSQSPRYKVTKRGQDVALRCDPISGHVSLYWYRQALGQGPEFLTYFNYEAQQDKSGLPNDRFSAERPEGSISTLTIQRTEQRDSAMYRCASSLEGNANTGELFFGEGSRLTVL.

V is TRBV28 and J is TRBJ1-5, with D unresolved. The CDR3 covers 13 residues. The germline V gene has CDR1 MDHEN and CDR2 SYDVKM. Trimming stripped 3 bases from V and 4 bases from J, with 7 bases between. The CDR3 spells CASSLPDNQPQHF. Here the CDR3 DNA reads TGTGCCAGCAGTTTGCCAGATAATCAGCCCCAGCATTTT.

V and J are TRBV2 and TRBJ2-7; D is ambiguous. Germline-derived CDR1 and CDR2 are SNHLY and FYNNEI. V gave up 9 bases and J gave up 6 bases, with 15 bases separating them. The CDR3 covers 12 residues. CDR3 DNA sequence: TGTGCCAGTCTACAGACCTCCGGCGAGCAGTACTTC. This sequence encodes CASLQTSGEQYF. Full variable domain (remainder filled in from reference TRBV2 and TRBJ2-7): EPEVTQTPSHQVTQMGQEVILRCVPISNHLYFYWYRQILGQKVEFLVSFYNNEISEKSEIFDDQFSVERPDGSNFTLKIRSTKLEDSAMYFCASLQTSGEQYFGPGTRLTVT.

This chain joins TRBV6-6 and TRBJ1-4; D not resolved. Trimming took 4 bases from V and 7 from J, leaving 13 bases between them. This CDR3 spans 14 amino acids. CDR1 is MNHNY, CDR2 SVGAGI, per germline (reference sequence). The DNA of the CDR3 is TGTGCCAGCAGTTTAACGGAGGGAGTTGAAAAACTGTTTTTT. This encodes CASSLTEGVEKLFF.

This chain joins TRBV7-8 and TRBJ1-1; D uncertain. The CDR3 covers 14 residues. Trimming removed 1 base at V and 1 base at J, with 7 bases between. The germline gives CDR1 SGHVS, CDR2 FQNEAQ. CDR3 DNA: TGTGCCAGCAGCTTAGGGTACGGGAACACTGAAGCTTTCTTT. This codes for CASSLGYGNTEAFF.

This chain links TRBV28 with TRBJ2-7; TRBD1 is a possible D gene (5 bases). Trimming took 6 bases from V and 4 from J, leaving 10 bases between them. The CDR3 covers 12 residues. Germline assignment: CDR1 MDHEN and CDR2 SYDVKM. CDR3 sequence: CASSLTVYEQYF. The CDR3 DNA reads TGTGCCAGCAGCCTGACAGTTTACGAGCAGTACTTC.

The chain combines TRBV4-1 with TRBJ1-2; no definite D call. Germline V lookup: CDR1 MGHRA, CDR2 YSYEKL. The germline V and J ends were trimmed by 4 bases and 14 bases, with 23 bases remaining between them. There are 14 residues in the CDR3. The CDR3 DNA reads as TGCGCCAGCAGCCCAGAAACGCCGGAGGGAAGCGAGACCTTC. Its translation is CASSPETPEGSETF.

About this clone: This same CDR3 is encoded by further DNA sequences in the sample. The chain recombines TRBV28 with TRBJ1-2; the match to TRBD1 covers 8 bases. Germline-derived CDR1 and CDR2 are MDHEN and SYDVKM. The CDR3 spans 14 residues. The V gene end was trimmed by 2 bases and the J gene end by 4 bases; junction bases not matched to a gene: 3. The CDR3 DNA reads as TGTGCCAGCAGTTTAGGACAGGGTAGCTATGGCTACACCTTC. Translated, it gives CASSLGQGSYGYTF.

This clone was detected once. This CDR3 is CASSWTGEYGYTF. CDR3 in DNA: TGTGCCAGTAGTTGGACAGGGGAATATGGCTACACCTTC. The chain uses TRBV19 and TRBJ1-2, with 9 bases aligning to TRBD1. Germline CDR1 reads LNHDA; CDR2 reads SQIVND (reference sequence). The CDR3 runs to 13 residues. V shed 5 bases, J shed 5 bases, and the junction held 3 bases outside the gene matches.